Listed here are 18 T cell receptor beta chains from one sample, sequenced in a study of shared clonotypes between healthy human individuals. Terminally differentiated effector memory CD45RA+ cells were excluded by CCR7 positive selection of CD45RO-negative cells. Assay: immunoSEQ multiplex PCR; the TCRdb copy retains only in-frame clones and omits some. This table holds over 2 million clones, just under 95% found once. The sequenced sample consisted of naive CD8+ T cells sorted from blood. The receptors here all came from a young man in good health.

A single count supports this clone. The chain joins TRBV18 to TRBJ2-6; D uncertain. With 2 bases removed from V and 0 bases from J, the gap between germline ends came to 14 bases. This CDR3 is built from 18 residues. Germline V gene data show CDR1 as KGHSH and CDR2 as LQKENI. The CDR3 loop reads CASSPKALGHSGANVLTF. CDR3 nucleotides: TGTGCCAGCTCACCAAAGGCCCTTGGGCACTCTGGGGCCAACGTCCTGACTTTC.

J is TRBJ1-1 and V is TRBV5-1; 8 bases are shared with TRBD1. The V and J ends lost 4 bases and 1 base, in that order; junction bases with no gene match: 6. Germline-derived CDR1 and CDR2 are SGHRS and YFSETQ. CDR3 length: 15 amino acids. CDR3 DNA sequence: TGCGCCAGCAGCCCTCAACAGGGGGGGAACACTGAAGCTTTCTTT. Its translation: CASSPQQGGNTEAFF.

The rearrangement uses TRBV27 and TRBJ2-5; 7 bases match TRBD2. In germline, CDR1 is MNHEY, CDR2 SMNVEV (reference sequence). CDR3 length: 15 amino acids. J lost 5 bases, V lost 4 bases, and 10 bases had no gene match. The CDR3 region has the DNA TGTGCCAGCAGTTCACCTGGGAGCGGGGTCGAGACCCAGTACTTC. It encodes CASSSPGSGVETQYF.

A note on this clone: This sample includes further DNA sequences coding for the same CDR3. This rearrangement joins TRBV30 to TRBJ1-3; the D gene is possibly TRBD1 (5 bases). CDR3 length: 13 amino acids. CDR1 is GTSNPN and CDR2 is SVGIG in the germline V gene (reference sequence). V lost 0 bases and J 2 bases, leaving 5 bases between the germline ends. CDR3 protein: CAWSVGAGNTIYF. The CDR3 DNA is TGTGCCTGGAGTGTAGGGGCTGGAAACACCATATATTTT.

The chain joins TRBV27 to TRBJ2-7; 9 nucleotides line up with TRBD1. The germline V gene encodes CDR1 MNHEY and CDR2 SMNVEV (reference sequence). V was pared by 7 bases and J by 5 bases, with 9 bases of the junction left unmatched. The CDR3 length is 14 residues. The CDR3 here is CASTPTGGFDEQYF. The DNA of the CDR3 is TGTGCCAGCACCCCGACAGGGGGTTTCGACGAGCAGTACTTC.

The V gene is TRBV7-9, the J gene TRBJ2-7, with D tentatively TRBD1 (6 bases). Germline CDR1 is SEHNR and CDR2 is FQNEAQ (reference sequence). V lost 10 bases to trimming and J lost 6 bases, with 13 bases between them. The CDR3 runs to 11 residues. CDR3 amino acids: CATDAGVEQYF. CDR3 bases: TGTGCCACCGATGCAGGGGTCGAGCAGTACTTC.

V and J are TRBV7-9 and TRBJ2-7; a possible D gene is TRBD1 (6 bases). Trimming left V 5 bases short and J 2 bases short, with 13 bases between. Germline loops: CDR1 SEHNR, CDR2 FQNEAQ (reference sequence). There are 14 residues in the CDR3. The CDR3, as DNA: TGTGCCAGCAGCGCCCCGACAGGACCCTACGAGCAGTACTTC. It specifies CASSAPTGPYEQYF.

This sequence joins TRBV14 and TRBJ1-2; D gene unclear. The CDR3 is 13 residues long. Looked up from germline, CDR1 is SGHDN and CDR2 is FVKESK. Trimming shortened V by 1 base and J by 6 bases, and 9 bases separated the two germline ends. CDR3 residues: CASSQGTADGYTF. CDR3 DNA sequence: TGTGCCAGCAGCCAAGGGACGGCGGATGGCTACACCTTC.

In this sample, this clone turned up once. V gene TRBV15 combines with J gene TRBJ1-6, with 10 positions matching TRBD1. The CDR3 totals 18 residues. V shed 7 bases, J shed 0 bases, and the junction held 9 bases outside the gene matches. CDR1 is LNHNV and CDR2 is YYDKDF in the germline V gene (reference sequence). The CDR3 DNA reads TGTGCCACCAAACGCCGGGACAGGGGAAGCTCCTATAATTCACCCCTCCACTTT. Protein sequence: CATKRRDRGSSYNSPLHF.

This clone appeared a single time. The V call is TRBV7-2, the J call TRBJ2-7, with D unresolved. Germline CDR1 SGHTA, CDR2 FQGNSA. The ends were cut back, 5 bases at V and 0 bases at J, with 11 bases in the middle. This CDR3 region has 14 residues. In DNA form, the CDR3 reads TGTGCCAGCAGCCCCTGGACCAGCTCCTACGAGCAGTACTTC. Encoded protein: CASSPWTSSYEQYF. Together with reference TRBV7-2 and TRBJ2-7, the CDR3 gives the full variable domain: GAGVSQSPSNKVTEKGKDVELRCDPISGHTALYWYRQSLGQGLEFLIYFQGNSAPDKSGLPSDRFSAERTGGSVSTLTIQRTQQEDSAVYLCASSPWTSSYEQYFGPGTRLTVT.

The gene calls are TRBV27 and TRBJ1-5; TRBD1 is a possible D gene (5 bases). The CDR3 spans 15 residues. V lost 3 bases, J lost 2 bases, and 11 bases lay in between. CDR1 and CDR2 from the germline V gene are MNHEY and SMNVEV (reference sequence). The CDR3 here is CASSFGGTGNQPQHF. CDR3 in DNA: TGTGCCAGCAGTTTTGGGGGGACCGGCAATCAGCCCCAGCATTTT.

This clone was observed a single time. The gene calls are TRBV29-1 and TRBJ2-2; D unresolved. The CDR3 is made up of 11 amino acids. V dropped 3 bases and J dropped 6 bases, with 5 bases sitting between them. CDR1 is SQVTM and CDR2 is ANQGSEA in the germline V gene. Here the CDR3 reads CSVDSAGELFF. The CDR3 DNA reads TGCAGCGTTGATTCGGCCGGGGAGCTGTTTTTT.

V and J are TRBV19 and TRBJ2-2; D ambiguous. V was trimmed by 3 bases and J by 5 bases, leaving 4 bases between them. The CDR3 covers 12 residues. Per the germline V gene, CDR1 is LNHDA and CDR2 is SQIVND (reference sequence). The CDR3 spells CASSIITGELFF. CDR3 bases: TGTGCCAGTAGTATTATAACCGGGGAGCTGTTTTTT.

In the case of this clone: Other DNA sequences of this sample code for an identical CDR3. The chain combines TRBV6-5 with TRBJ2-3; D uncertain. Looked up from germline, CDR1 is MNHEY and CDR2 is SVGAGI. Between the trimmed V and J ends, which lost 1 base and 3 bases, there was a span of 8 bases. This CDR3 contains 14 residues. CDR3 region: CASSYLGNTDTQYF. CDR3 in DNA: TGTGCCAGCAGTTACTTGGGCAATACAGATACGCAGTATTTT.

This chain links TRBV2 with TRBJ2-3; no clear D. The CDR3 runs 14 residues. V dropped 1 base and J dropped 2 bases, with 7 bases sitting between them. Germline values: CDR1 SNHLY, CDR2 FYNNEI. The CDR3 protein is CASSEGWNTDTQYF. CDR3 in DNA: TGTGCCAGCAGTGAAGGGTGGAACACAGATACGCAGTATTTT.

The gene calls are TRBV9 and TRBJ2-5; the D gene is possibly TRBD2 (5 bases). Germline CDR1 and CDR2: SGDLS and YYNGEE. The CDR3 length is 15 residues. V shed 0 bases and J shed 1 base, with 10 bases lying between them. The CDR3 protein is CASSVDPGSQETQYF. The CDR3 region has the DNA TGTGCCAGCAGCGTAGACCCGGGATCCCAAGAGACCCAGTACTTC. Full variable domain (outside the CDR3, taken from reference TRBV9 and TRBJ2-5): DSGVTQTPKHLITATGQRVTLRCSPRSGDLSVYWYQQSLDQGLQFLIQYYNGEERAKGNILERFSAQQFPDLHSELNLSSLELGDSALYFCASSVDPGSQETQYFGPGTRLLVL.

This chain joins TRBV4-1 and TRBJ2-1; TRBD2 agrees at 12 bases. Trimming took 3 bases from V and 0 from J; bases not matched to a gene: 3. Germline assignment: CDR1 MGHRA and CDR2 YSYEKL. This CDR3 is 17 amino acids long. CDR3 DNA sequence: TGCGCCAGCAGCCATGCACTAGCGGGGGGCTCCTACAATGAGCAGTTCTTC. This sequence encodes CASSHALAGGSYNEQFF.

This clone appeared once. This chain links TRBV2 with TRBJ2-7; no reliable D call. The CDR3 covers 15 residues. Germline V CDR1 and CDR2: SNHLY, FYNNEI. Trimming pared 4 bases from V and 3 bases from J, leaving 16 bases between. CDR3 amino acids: CASSAPLGRNYEQYF. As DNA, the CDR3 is TGTGCCAGCAGTGCCCCGTTAGGGCGGAACTACGAGCAGTACTTC.